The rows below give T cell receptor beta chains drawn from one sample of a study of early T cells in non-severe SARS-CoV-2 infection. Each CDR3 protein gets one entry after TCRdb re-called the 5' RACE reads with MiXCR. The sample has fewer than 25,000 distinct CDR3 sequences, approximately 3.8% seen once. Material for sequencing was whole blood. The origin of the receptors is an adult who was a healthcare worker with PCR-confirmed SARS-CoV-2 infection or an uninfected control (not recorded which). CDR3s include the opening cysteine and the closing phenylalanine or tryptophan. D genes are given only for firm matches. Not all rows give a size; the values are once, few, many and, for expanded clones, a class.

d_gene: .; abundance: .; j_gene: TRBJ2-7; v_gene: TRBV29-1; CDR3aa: CSVLWGDEQYF; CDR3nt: TGCAGCGTTCTATGGGGCGACGAGCAGTACTTC
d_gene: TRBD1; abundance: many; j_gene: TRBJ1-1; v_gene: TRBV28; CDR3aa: CASSLYRGLTLTEAFF; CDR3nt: TGTGCCAGCAGTTTATACAGGGGGCTCACCCTAACTGAAGCTTTCTTT
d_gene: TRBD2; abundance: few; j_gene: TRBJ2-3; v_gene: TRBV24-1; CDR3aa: CATSELAGGRPDTQYF; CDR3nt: TGTGCCACCAGTGAACTAGCGGGAGGGAGGCCAGATACGCAGTATTTT
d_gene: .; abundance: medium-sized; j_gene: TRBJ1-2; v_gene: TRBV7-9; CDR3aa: CASSSRDTFYGYTF; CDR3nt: TGTGCCAGCAGCTCCCGGGACACTTTCTATGGCTACACCTTC
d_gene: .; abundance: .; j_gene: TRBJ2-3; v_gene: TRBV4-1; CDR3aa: CASSQDWSSGEITDTQYF; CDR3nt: TGCGCCAGCAGCCAAGATTGGAGTTCGGGAGAAATTACAGATACGCAGTATTTT
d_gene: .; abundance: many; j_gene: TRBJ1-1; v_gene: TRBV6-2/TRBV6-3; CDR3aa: CASTPGLTDTEAFF; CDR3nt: TGTGCCAGCACTCCGGGTCTTACGGACACTGAAGCTTTCTTT
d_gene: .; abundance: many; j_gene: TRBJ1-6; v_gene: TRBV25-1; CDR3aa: CASSAPLAPLHF; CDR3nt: TGTGCCAGCAGTGCCCCCCTGGCACCCCTCCACTTT
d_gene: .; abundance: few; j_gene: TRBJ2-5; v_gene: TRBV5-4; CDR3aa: CASSFILRTQKAETQYF; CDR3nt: TGTGCCAGCAGCTTCATACTTCGGACGCAAAAGGCAGAGACCCAGTACTTC
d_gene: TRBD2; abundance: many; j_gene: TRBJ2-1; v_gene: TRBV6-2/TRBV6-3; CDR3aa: CASSYGGSSYNEQFF; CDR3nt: TGTGCCAGCAGTTACGGCGGGAGCTCCTACAATGAGCAGTTCTTC
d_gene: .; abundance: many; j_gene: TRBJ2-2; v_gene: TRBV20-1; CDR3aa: CSARGAGPMNTGELFF; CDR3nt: TGCAGTGCTAGAGGGGCGGGACCGATGAACACCGGGGAGCTGTTTTTT
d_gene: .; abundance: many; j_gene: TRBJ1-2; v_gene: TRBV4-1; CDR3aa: CASSQGLQGEVYGYTF; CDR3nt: TGCGCCAGCAGCCAAGGACTACAGGGCGAGGTATATGGCTACACCTTC
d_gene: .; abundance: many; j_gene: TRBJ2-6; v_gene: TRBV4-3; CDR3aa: CASSHQRGGSISGANVLTF; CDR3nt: TGCGCCAGCAGCCACCAAAGGGGGGGCTCAATCTCTGGGGCCAACGTCCTGACTTTC
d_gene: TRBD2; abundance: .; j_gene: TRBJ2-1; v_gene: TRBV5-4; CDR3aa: CASSPTSGRFYEQFF; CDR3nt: TGTGCCAGCAGCCCGACTAGCGGGAGGTTCTATGAGCAGTTCTTC